The 7 T cell receptor beta chains given below trace back to one sample, sequenced in a study of cytomegalovirus exposure and HLA in healthy donors. PCR was performed using 60 Vbeta and 13 Jbeta primers. Libraries were prepared by immunoSEQ multiplex PCR; TCRdb keeps only in-frame clonotypes and omits some of them. The sample lists more than 250,000 clones; 70% to 90% were seen once. The specimen was PBMCs. Receptor source: a woman aged 18-29 years in good health and CMV-seronegative.

V is TRBV11-3 and J is TRBJ1-1, with D perhaps matching TRBD1 (5 bases). The V end was cut by 4 bases, the J end by 5 bases, with 8 bases between. There are 12 residues in the CDR3. In germline, CDR1 is SGHNT, CDR2 YENEEA. The CDR3 protein is CASSSGGTEAFF. The CDR3 DNA follows: TGTGCCAGCAGCTCCGGGGGGACTGAAGCTTTCTTT.

The rearrangement joins TRBV11-1 to TRBJ1-2; maybe TRBD1 (5 bases). The CDR3 runs to 14 residues. With 5 bases removed from V and 4 bases from J, the gap between germline ends came to 14 bases. Germline lookup yields CDR1 SGHAT and CDR2 FQDESV (reference sequence). As DNA, the CDR3 is TGTGCCAGCAGCGAGCGGACGGGGGTCTATGGCTACACCTTC. Translated: CASSERTGVYGYTF.

The chain couples TRBV6-1 to TRBJ1-4, with 7 nucleotides matching TRBD1. J gave up 4 bases and V 6 bases, and 8 bases lay outside the gene matches. Germline assignment: CDR1 MNHNS and CDR2 SASEGT. The CDR3 loop spans 15 amino acids. CDR3 nucleotides: TGTGCCAGCAGAGCTCGGACAGGTAGTAATGAAAAACTGTTTTTT. It encodes CASRARTGSNEKLFF.

The gene calls are TRBV27 and TRBJ2-5; D not certain. Germline CDR1 reads MNHEY; CDR2 reads SMNVEV (reference sequence). The CDR3 is 12 amino acids. V was shortened by 6 bases and J by 5 bases, with 10 bases between the two germline ends. The DNA of the CDR3 is TGTGCCAGCAGCCGGGTCGGGGAGACCCAGTACTTC. Residues: CASSRVGETQYF.

The V gene is TRBV5-8, the J gene TRBJ2-5; 8 bases fit TRBD1. V dropped 4 bases and J dropped 1; count of bases not matched to a gene: 6. There are 15 residues in the CDR3. The germline CDR1 and CDR2 sequences are SGHTS and YDEGEE. This CDR3 is CASSHGDRIQETQYF. CDR3 DNA: TGTGCCAGCAGCCACGGGGACAGGATCCAAGAGACCCAGTACTTC.

V is TRBV20-1 and J is TRBJ1-2; D unresolved. CDR1 DFQATT and CDR2 SNEGSKA come from the germline V gene (reference sequence). CDR3 length: 11 residues. V was shortened by 1 base and J by 8 bases, with 8 bases between the two germline ends. The CDR3 DNA reads TGCAGTGCTAGAGTCAGTTCGGGCTACACCTTC. Residues: CSARVSSGYTF.

DNA of the CDR3: TGTGCCAGCAGTTCAGGGGGCGCGGGTCAGCCCCAGCATTTT. This translates into CASSSGGAGQPQHF. This chain connects TRBV6-5 to TRBJ1-5; 8 nucleotides agree with TRBD1. The junction had 5 bases not matched to a gene; V was cut back by 4 bases and J by 6 bases. Germline CDR1 MNHEY, CDR2 SVGAGI. The CDR3 is made up of 14 amino acids.